This TCR beta chain was recovered during a study of blood T cell repertoires in COVID-19. After removal of 5 bases from V and 3 bases from J, the junction contained 10 bases not matched to a gene. Germline CDR1 and CDR2: KGHSH and LQKENI. CDR3 length equals 16 residues. Some clones are missing from TCRdb's copy, which holds only in-frame ones; the method was immunoSEQ multiplex PCR. Of a few hundred thousand clones detected, 89% appear once; the ten largest clones hold 1.9%. This clone has just one count. Symptom resolution, clearance, or two negative PCRs marked donors in Cohort 3 as recovered. Sequencing was done on a sample of PBMCs or T cells enriched from blood (not recorded which). The rearrangement links TRBV18 to TRBJ1-3, with 7 bases identical to TRBD1. This clonotype was sampled from a woman aged 60-75 years who had recovered from COVID-19. CDR3 in amino acids: CASSAPTGNGGNTIYF. In nucleotides, the CDR3 is TGTGCCAGCTCAGCGCCGACAGGGAACGGTGGAAACACCATATATTTT.